The following is a TCR beta chain sequence with its context. Its target is unknown. The data are from a study of cytomegalovirus exposure and HLA in healthy donors. Study information: Counted in an early data release were some 81 million unique TCRs from HLA-typed donors. The study's findings and limits: As a later analysis showed, a missense DCLRE1C variant was linked to trimming of TCR beta V- and J-genes. What a later analysis reportedly showed was that an Asian-associated ancestry cluster had fewer N-insertions than the roughly 720-donor mean.

This CDR3 comprises 13 residues. The ends were cut back, 1 base at V and 1 base at J, with 6 bases in the middle. Germline V gene sequence: CDR1 SGHTS, CDR2 YDEGEE. 13 Jbeta primers and 60 Vbeta primers were used for the PCR. Only in-frame clones appear in the TCRdb table, and some are missing; sequencing was by immunoSEQ multiplex PCR. Of tens of thousands of clones detected, approximately 60% appear once; the ten largest clones hold approximately 4%. The source of this sequence is a male donor in good health and CMV-seropositive. The chain recombines TRBV5-8 with TRBJ2-7; no clear D. The sequencing input was PBMCs. The CDR3 nucleotides read TGTGCCAGCAGCTTGTGGAGTTCCTACGAGCAGTACTTC. Translating gives CASSLWSSYEQYF.